The 6 T cell receptor beta chains given below trace back to one sample, sequenced in a study of blood T cell repertoires in COVID-19. The method was immunoSEQ multiplex PCR; TCRdb's version includes in-frame clones alone and lacks a portion of them. The sample carries about 240,000 clones, about 80% recorded once. The sequenced material came from peripheral blood. The receptors stem from a woman at least 80 years old with acute or convalescent COVID-19.

The V and J genes are TRBV7-8 and TRBJ2-7; 9 nucleotides align to TRBD1. Germline CDR1 SGHVS, CDR2 FQNEAQ. The CDR3 length is 16 residues. V shed 1 base, J shed 7 bases, and the junction held 11 bases outside the gene matches. Here the CDR3 reads CASSLESGQGLGEQYF. The CDR3 region has the DNA TGTGCCAGCAGCTTAGAATCGGGACAGGGTTTGGGGGAGCAGTACTTC.

The genes are TRBV5-4 and TRBJ1-3, with D unclear. The CDR3 is 13 residues long. Trimming took 7 bases from V and 0 from J, leaving 8 bases between them. Per germline, CDR1 SGHNT and CDR2 YYREEE (reference sequence). CDR3 in amino acids: CASGPSSGNTIYF. The CDR3 DNA is TGTGCCAGCGGTCCTAGCTCTGGAAACACCATATATTTT.

The chain combines TRBV6-5 with TRBJ2-5, with D perhaps TRBD2 (5 bases). Germline lookup yields CDR1 MNHEY and CDR2 SVGAGI. The CDR3 is 14 amino acids. V was pared by 0 bases and J by 5 bases, with 10 bases between. The CDR3 protein is CASSYSFQRETQYF. The DNA for the CDR3 is TGTGCCAGCAGTTACTCTTTTCAGCGGGAGACCCAGTACTTC.

This chain uses TRBV6-5 with TRBJ2-7, with TRBD1 identical over 8 bases. CDR1 MNHEY and CDR2 SVGAGI come from the germline V gene. The junction had 9 bases not matched to a gene; V was cut back by 1 base and J by 4 bases. The CDR3 contains 16 residues. CDR3 region: CASSYFVGTGVYEQYF. The CDR3 nucleotides are TGTGCCAGCAGTTACTTCGTTGGGACAGGCGTGTACGAGCAGTACTTC.

With regard to this clone: Distinct nucleotide sequences in the sample also encode this CDR3. The CDR3 sequence is CASSPQGSNQPQHF. The CDR3 bases are TGTGCCAGCAGCCCACAGGGTTCCAATCAGCCCCAGCATTTT. The gene calls are TRBV27 and TRBJ1-5, with a weak D call TRBD1 (6 bases). V dropped 6 bases and J dropped 3 bases, with 12 bases sitting between them. The CDR3 spans 14 residues. The V gene's germline CDR1 is MNHEY and CDR2 SMNVEV (reference sequence).

The chain combines TRBV6-5 with TRBJ1-2; 7 bases align to TRBD1. Germline V CDR1 and CDR2: MNHEY, SVGAGI. The CDR3 is 15 residues long. Unmatched junction bases numbered 10, after V lost 5 bases and J lost 4 bases. The CDR3 loop reads CASSRDSVNSYGYTF. The DNA for the CDR3 is TGTGCCAGCAGTCGGGACAGCGTAAACTCCTATGGCTACACCTTC.